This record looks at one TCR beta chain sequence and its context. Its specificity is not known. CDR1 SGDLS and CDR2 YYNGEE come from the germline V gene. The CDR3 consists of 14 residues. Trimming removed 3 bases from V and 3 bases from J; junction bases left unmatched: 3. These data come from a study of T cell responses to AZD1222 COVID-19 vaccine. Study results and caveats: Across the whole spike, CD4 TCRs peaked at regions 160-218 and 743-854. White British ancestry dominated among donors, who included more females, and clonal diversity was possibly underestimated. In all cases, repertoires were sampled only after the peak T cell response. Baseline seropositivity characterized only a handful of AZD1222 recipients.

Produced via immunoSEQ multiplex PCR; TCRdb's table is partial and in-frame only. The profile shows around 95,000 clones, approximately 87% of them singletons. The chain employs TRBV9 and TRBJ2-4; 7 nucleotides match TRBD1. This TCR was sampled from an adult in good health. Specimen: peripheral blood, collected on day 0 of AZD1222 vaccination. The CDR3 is CASSDRDSKNIQYF. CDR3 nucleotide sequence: TGTGCCAGCAGCGACCGGGACAGCAAAAACATTCAGTACTTC. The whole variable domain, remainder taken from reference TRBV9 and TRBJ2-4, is DSGVTQTPKHLITATGQRVTLRCSPRSGDLSVYWYQQSLDQGLQFLIQYYNGEERAKGNILERFSAQQFPDLHSELNLSSLELGDSALYFCASSDRDSKNIQYFGAGTRLSVL.